This entry concerns a single TCR beta chain. The data were taken from a study of blood T cell repertoires in COVID-19. Looking at the study overall: Nucleic acid was either cDNA or gDNA, and it came from T cells, B-cell-depleted T cells, or PBMCs.

In the study's own analysis: Amplification of reference gene primers was used by the study to estimate nucleated cell counts. Clones were sequenced by immunoSEQ multiplex PCR, and TCRdb holds only the in-frame ones, with some missing. V and J calls and clone size follow that table, whereas D and trimming were derived from the DNA. The sample consists of roughly 130,000 clones, approximately 90% of them appearing once. The Seattle patients, enrolled during active infection, were followed longitudinally. Trimming took off 3 bases at V and 11 bases at J, with 10 bases between the two ends. CDR3 length equals 11 residues.

The receptor was isolated from a human donor with COVID-19, enrolled during active disease. The donor label of this sample is uncertain. The specimen sequenced was peripheral blood. The chain combines TRBV12-3 or TRBV12-4 with TRBJ1-1, with a possible D match to TRBD1 (6 bases). CDR3 residues: CASSFGGPAFF. CDR3 in DNA: TGTGCCAGCAGTTTCGGGGGGCCGGCTTTCTTT.